This T cell receptor beta chain was documented in a study of shared clonotypes between healthy human individuals. CDR3 size: 15 residues. Losses at the gene ends were 3 bases for V and 4 bases for J; bases not matched to a gene: 7. Germline values: CDR1 SGDLS, CDR2 YYNGEE. Regarding the study as a whole: The sharing of 4.5% to 6.5% of naive CD4 clonotypes was seen across several donors.

Here immunoSEQ multiplex PCR was the method, and the copy in TCRdb shows in-frame clones only, minus some. The table lists some 1 million clones, approximately 76% of them singletons, with roughly 1.4% in the top ten. Remarks on this clone: Its antigen is not identified.

The TCR originated in a man between 18 and 29 years old in good health. V and J are TRBV9 and TRBJ2-1; TRBD2 agrees at 7 bases. Sequencing was carried out using memory CD4+ T cells sorted from blood. Subset here: CD45RA-negative fraction. The CDR3 region is CASSAGGGVYNEQFF. The DNA of the CDR3 is TGTGCCAGCAGCGCCGGTGGGGGGGTTTACAATGAGCAGTTCTTC. The full variable domain, rest sourced from reference TRBV9 and TRBJ2-1, is DSGVTQTPKHLITATGQRVTLRCSPRSGDLSVYWYQQSLDQGLQFLIQYYNGEERAKGNILERFSAQQFPDLHSELNLSSLELGDSALYFCASSAGGGVYNEQFFGPGTRLTVL.